Given below is one T cell receptor (beta chain) in context. The antigen is undetermined. This sample was included in a study of beta chain features in type 1 diabetes. CDR3 length equals 15 residues. Trimming took off 2 bases at V and 4 bases at J, with 12 bases between the two ends. Germline CDR1 and CDR2: KGHSH and LQKENI. Every isolated RNA sample was fully reverse transcribed, so sequencing captured expressed TCRB transcripts. Method: immunoSEQ multiplex PCR; TCRdb's copy keeps in-frame clones and lacks some. The table records about 320,000 clones, 13% to 15% of them present only once. Study results and caveats: The study found fewer insertions and more deletions at VDJ junctions in type 1 diabetes patients. Sampled from patients, naive, central memory and Treg TCRB repertoires appeared more similar than those sampled from healthy donors. Shorter templates might be favored by PCR, and equally so in patients and in controls.

The TCR originated in a man aged 25 to 45 in good health. The chain uses TRBV18 and TRBJ1-5; D may be TRBD1 (5 bases). Sequencing used central memory CD4+ T cells from blood. Written as DNA, the CDR3 is TGTGCCAGCTCACCAACAGGCGCTGTTAATCAGCCCCAGCATTTT. As protein: CASSPTGAVNQPQHF. The full variable domain, in which reference TRBV18 and TRBJ1-5 provide the parts outside the CDR3, is NAGVMQNPRHLVRRRGQEARLRCSPMKGHSHVYWYRQLPEEGLKFMVYLQKENIIDESGMPKERFSAEFPKEGPSILRIQQVVRGDSAAYFCASSPTGAVNQPQHFGDGTRLSIL.